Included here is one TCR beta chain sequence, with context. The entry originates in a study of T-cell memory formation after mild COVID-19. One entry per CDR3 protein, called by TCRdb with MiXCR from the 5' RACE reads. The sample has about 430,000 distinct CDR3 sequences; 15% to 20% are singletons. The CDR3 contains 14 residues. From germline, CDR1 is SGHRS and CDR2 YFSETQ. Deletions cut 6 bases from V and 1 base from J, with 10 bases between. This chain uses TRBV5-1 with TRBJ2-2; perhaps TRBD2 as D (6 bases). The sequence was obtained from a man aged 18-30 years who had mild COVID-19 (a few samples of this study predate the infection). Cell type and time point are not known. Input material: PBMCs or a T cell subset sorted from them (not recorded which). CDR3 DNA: TGCGCCAGCAAGGAGGGGATGAACACCGGGGAGCTGTTTTTT. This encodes CASKEGMNTGELFF.